These 11 T cell receptor beta chains originate from one sample sequenced in a study of cytomegalovirus exposure and HLA in healthy donors. Amplification used 60 Vbeta primers and 13 Jbeta primers. Measured with immunoSEQ multiplex PCR; TCRdb has only the in-frame clones, and not every one. This table holds about 180,000 clones, 77% found once. Sequencing was done on a sample of PBMCs. Every receptor here comes from a woman aged 55-69 years in good health and CMV-seropositive.

This chain links TRBV30 with TRBJ1-6; D may be TRBD1 (6 bases). From germline, CDR1 is GTSNPN and CDR2 SVGIG (reference sequence). This CDR3 contains 15 residues. V lost 2 bases, J lost 4 bases, and 12 bases lay in between. DNA for the CDR3: TGTGCCTGGAGTAAAGGGGACACTTATAATTCACCCCTCCACTTT. Amino acids: CAWSKGDTYNSPLHF.

This clone appeared a few times. V and J are TRBV30 and TRBJ1-5, with D tentatively TRBD1 (6 bases). The CDR3 length is 15 residues. Germline assignment: CDR1 GTSNPN and CDR2 SVGIG (reference sequence). V gave up 0 bases and J gave up 2 bases, with 11 bases separating them. This CDR3 is CAWSVRGGGNQPQHF. CDR3 bases: TGTGCCTGGAGTGTACGAGGGGGAGGCAATCAGCCCCAGCATTTT.

Here the CDR3 reads CAWRGGDRGFDTEAFF. CDR3 sequence (DNA): TGTGCCTGGAGGGGGGGTGACAGGGGTTTTGACACTGAAGCTTTCTTT. The gene calls are TRBV30 and TRBJ1-1, with 8 bases identical to TRBD1. The CDR3 has 16 residues. Germline trimming cut 3 bases from V and 3 bases from J; bases unmatched to any gene: 12. Per the germline V gene, CDR1 is GTSNPN and CDR2 is SVGIG (reference sequence).

This chain connects TRBV6-5 to TRBJ1-4, with TRBD1 matching 7 bases. This CDR3 has 15 amino acids. Germline V gives CDR1 MNHEY, CDR2 SVGAGI. The trim removed 6 bases at V and 4 bases at J, leaving 8 bases unmatched. CDR3 loop: CASRPPGQYNEKLFF. The CDR3 region has the DNA TGTGCCAGCAGACCTCCGGGACAGTATAATGAAAAACTGTTTTTT.

CDR3 in DNA: TGTGCCAGCAGCCTTAGGGGGGGCGCGAGGGACACTGAAGCTTTCTTT. Translating gives CASSLRGGARDTEAFF. This rearrangement joins TRBV14 to TRBJ1-1, with TRBD1 as a possible D gene (6 bases). Deletions cut 4 bases from V and 3 bases from J, with 18 bases between. In germline, CDR1 is SGHDN, CDR2 FVKESK. The CDR3 extends over 16 amino acids. The variable domain in full, completed from reference TRBV14 and TRBJ1-1, reads EAGVTQFPSHSVIEKGQTVTLRCDPISGHDNLYWYRRVMGKEIKFLLHFVKESKQDESGMPNNRFLAERTGGTYSTLKVQPAELEDSGVYFCASSLRGGARDTEAFFGQGTRLTVV.

The chain joins TRBV7-8 to TRBJ1-3; 7 bases are shared with TRBD1. V lost 5 bases and J lost 3; bases outside the gene matches: 7. This CDR3 contains 15 residues. Per the germline V gene, CDR1 is SGHVS and CDR2 is FQNEAQ. The CDR3 DNA follows: TGTGCCAGCAGCCCCCAGGGGGTGGGTGGAAACACCATATATTTT. Its translation: CASSPQGVGGNTIYF.

This clone was seen just once. V is TRBV28 and J is TRBJ2-7; 9 bases agree with TRBD1. J gave up 3 bases and V 6 bases, and 9 bases lay outside the gene matches. The CDR3 runs to 15 residues. Germline CDR1 MDHEN, CDR2 SYDVKM. CDR3 residues: CASRSPGQGFYEQYF. The CDR3 bases are TGTGCCAGCAGGTCTCCGGGACAGGGTTTCTACGAGCAGTACTTC. The whole variable domain, remainder taken from reference TRBV28 and TRBJ2-7, is DVKVTQSSRYLVKRTGEKVFLECVQDMDHENMFWYRQDPGLGLRLIYFSYDVKMKEKGDIPEGYSVSREKKERFSLILESASTNQTSMYLCASRSPGQGFYEQYFGPGTRLTVT.

This chain links TRBV7-7 with TRBJ1-5; D is perhaps TRBD1 (6 bases). Germline lookup yields CDR1 SSHAT and CDR2 FNYEAQ (reference sequence). V was cut by 6 bases and J by 1 base, with 31 bases left in between. The CDR3 is made up of 21 amino acids. CDR3 nucleotide sequence: TGTGCCAGCAGGCGTACAGGGTATGATATGAGGGATAAGCAAAGCAATCAGCCCCAGCATTTT. This gives the protein CASRRTGYDMRDKQSNQPQHF.

This rearrangement joins TRBV5-4 to TRBJ2-7; TRBD2 matches 11 bases. There are 14 residues in the CDR3. The V and J ends lost 4 bases and 3 bases, in that order; junction bases with no gene match: 3. CDR1 SGHNT and CDR2 YYREEE come from the germline V gene (reference sequence). The CDR3 loop is CASSQGLAVYEQYF. In DNA, the CDR3 is TGTGCCAGCAGCCAGGGACTAGCGGTCTACGAGCAGTACTTC.

This chain links TRBV6-5 with TRBJ2-3, with D perhaps matching TRBD1 (6 bases). From germline, CDR1 is MNHEY and CDR2 SVGAGI. Trimming took off 6 bases at V and 2 bases at J, with 15 bases between the two ends. CDR3 length: 15 amino acids. The CDR3 DNA reads TGTGCCAGCAGAACAGGGCCCTTAACCACAGATACGCAGTATTTT. Its translation is CASRTGPLTTDTQYF.

The chain joins TRBV18 to TRBJ2-5; no definite D call. Germline V gene data show CDR1 as KGHSH and CDR2 as LQKENI. V was pared by 5 bases and J by 3 bases, with 7 bases between. This CDR3 has 12 amino acids. The CDR3 DNA follows: TGTGCCAGCTCAGGGCCTAAAGAGACCCAGTACTTC. Translating gives CASSGPKETQYF.